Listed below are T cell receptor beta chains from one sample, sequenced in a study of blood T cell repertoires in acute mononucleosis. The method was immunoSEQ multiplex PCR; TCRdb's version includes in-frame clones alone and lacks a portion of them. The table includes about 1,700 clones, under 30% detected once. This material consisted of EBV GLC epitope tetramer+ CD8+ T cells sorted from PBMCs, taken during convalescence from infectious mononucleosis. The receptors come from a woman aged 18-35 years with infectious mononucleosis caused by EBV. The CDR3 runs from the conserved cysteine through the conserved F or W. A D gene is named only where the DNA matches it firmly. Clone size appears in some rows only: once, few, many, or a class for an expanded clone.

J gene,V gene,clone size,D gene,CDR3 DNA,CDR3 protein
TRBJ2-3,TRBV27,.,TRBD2,TGTGCCAGCAGCTTAGGGAGCGGGAGGGGAGATACGCAGTATTTT,CASSLGSGRGDTQYF
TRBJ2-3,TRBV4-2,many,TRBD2,TGTGCCAGCAGCCGGACAAGCGGGAGTGGCGATACGCAGTATTTT,CASSRTSGSGDTQYF
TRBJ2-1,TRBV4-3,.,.,TGCGCCAGCAGCCAAGTGTGGGGAAATGGGTTCTTC,CASSQVWGNGFF
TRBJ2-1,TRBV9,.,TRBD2,TGTGCCAGCAGCCCTCTAGTTGGCGGGAGATACAATGAGCAGTTCTTC,CASSPLVGGRYNEQFF
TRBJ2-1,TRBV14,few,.,TGTGCCAGCACCCAAGGTCATGGAGACGGGATTGAGCAGTTCTTC,CASTQGHGDGIEQFF
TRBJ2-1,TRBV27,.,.,TGTGCCAGCAGCACCGTAACTAGCTCCTTCATTGAGCAGTTCTTC,CASSTVTSSFIEQFF
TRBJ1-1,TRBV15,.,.,TGTGCCATGGTCATCCAGAACCCAAGATACCAGGTTACCCAGTTT,CAMVIQNPRYQVTQF
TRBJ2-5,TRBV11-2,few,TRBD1,TGTGCCAGCAGCCTAGACAGGGGAGAGACCCAGTACTTC,CASSLDRGETQYF
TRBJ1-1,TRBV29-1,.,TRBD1,TGCAGCGTGGGGGGACAGTCGAACACTGTAGCTTTCTTT,CSVGGQSNTVAFF
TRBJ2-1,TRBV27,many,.,TGTGCCAGCAGCGTAGCAGGTGGGGATGAGCAGTTCTTC,CASSVAGGDEQFF
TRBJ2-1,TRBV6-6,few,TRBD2,TGTGCCAGCAGCCCTCTAGTTGGCGGGAGATACAATGAGCAGTTCTTC,CASSPLVGGRYNEQFF
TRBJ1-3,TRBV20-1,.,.,TGCAGTGCTAGGGACACCATATATTTT,CSARDTIYF
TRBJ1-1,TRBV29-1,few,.,TGCAGCGTGGGGCAGGCGAACACTGAAGCTTTCTTT,CSVGQANTEAFF
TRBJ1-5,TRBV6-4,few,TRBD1,TGTGCCAGCGAGCTCTGGACAGGGCAGCCCCAGCATTTT,CASELWTGQPQHF
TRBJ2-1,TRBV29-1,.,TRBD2,TGCAGCGTTTTACCGGGACTACTCAATGAGTTCTTC,CSVLPGLLNEFF
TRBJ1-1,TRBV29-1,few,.,TGCAGCGTGGGGGGTCTGGCGAACACTGAAGCTTTCTTT,CSVGGLANTEAFF
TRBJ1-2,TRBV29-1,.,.,TGCAGCGTTGAAGGGGAGGGGGTAGGGGACACCTTC,CSVEGEGVGDTF
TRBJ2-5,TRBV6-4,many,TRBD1,TGTGCCAGCAGCCTAGACAGGGGAGAGACCCAGTACTTC,CASSLDRGETQYF
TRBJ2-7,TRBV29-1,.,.,TGCGTTGAGGGGGGCGAAGCCTACGAGCAGTACTTC,CVEGGEAYEQYF
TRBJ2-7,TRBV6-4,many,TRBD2,TGTGCCAGCAGAAGACTAGCGGAAACCTACGAGCAGTACTTC,CASRRLAETYEQYF
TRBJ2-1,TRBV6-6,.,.,TGTGGCAGCAGGGACTGCGGAGCCTACAATGAGCAGTTCTTC,CGSRDCGAYNEQFF
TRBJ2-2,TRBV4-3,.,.,TGCGCCAGCAGCCAAGATCAGGGCACCGGGGAGCTGTTTTTT,CASSQDQGTGELFF
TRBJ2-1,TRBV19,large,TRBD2,TGTGCCAGTAGGCAGACTAGCGAATACAATGAGCAGTTCTTC,CASRQTSEYNEQFF
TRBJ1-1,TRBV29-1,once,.,TGCAGCGTGGGGGCGAACACTGAAGCCTTCTTT,CSVGANTEAFF
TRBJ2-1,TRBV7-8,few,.,TGTGCCAGCAGGCCACTAGGGCGGACGTACAATGAGCAGTTCTTC,CASRPLGRTYNEQFF
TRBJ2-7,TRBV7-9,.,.,TGTGCCAGCAGCTTCCCGGCGGGATCCTACGAGCAGTACTTC,CASSFPAGSYEQYF
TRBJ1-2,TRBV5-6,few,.,TGTGCCAGCAGCGACGACGACCGACAGGTTAACTATGGCTACACCTTC,CASSDDDRQVNYGYTF